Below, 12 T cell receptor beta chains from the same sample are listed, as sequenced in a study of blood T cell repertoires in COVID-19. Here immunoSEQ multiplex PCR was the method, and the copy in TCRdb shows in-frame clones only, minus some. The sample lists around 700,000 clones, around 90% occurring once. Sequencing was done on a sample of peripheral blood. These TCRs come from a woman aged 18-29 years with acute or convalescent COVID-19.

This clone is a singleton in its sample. CDR3 region: CAWRERGPYNEQFF. For the CDR3, the DNA is TGTGCCTGGAGAGAGCGGGGGCCGTACAATGAGCAGTTCTTC. The V gene is TRBV30, the J gene TRBJ2-1; TRBD2 aligns across 8 bases. The length of the CDR3 is 14 residues. Germline V gene data show CDR1 as GTSNPN and CDR2 as SVGIG (reference sequence). Unmatched junction bases numbered 5, after V lost 3 bases and J lost 4 bases.

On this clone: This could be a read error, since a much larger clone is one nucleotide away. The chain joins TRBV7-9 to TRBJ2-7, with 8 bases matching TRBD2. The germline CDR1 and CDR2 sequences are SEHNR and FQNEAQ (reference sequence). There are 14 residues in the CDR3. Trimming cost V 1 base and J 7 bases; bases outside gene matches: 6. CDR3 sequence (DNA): TGTGCCAGCAGCTTAGGCGGGGGGCCGGGTGAGCAGTACTTC. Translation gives CASSLGGGPGEQYF.

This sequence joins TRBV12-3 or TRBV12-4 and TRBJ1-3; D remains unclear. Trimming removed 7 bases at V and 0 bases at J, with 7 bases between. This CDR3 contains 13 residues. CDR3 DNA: TGTGCCAGCACCCTCGGCTCTGGAAACACCATATATTTT. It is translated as CASTLGSGNTIYF.

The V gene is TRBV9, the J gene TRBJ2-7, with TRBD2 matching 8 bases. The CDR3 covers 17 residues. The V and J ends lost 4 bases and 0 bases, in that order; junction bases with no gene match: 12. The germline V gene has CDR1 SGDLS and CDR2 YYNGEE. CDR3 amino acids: CASSSEKAGEGSYEQYF. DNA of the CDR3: TGTGCCAGCAGCTCTGAAAAAGCGGGAGAGGGCTCCTACGAGCAGTACTTC.

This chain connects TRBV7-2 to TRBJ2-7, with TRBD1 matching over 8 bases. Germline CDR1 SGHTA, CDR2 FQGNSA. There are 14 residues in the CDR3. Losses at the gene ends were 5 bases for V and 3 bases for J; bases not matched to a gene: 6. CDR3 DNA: TGTGCCAGCAGCCACGACAGGGGACTCTACGAGCAGTACTTC. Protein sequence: CASSHDRGLYEQYF. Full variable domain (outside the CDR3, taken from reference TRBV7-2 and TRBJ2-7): GAGVSQSPSNKVTEKGKDVELRCDPISGHTALYWYRQSLGQGLEFLIYFQGNSAPDKSGLPSDRFSAERTGGSVSTLTIQRTQQEDSAVYLCASSHDRGLYEQYFGPGTRLTVT.

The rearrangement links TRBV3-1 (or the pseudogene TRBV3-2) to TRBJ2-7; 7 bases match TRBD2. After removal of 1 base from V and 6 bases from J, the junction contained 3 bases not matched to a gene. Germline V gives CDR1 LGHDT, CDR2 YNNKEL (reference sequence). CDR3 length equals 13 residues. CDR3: CASSQGGGSEQYF. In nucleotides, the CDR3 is TGTGCCAGCAGCCAAGGCGGGGGTAGCGAGCAGTACTTC.

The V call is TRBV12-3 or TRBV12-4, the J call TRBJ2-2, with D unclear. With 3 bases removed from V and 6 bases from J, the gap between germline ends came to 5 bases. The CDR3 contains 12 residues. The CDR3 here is CASSFSAGELFF. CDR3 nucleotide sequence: TGTGCCAGCAGTTTTTCCGCCGGGGAGCTGTTTTTT.

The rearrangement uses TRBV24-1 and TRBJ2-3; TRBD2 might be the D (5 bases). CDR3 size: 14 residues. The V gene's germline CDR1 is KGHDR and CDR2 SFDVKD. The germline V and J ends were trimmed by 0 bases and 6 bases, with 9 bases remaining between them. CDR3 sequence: CATSDLRGSDTQYF. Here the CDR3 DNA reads TGTGCCACCAGTGATTTGAGAGGGTCGGATACGCAGTATTTT.

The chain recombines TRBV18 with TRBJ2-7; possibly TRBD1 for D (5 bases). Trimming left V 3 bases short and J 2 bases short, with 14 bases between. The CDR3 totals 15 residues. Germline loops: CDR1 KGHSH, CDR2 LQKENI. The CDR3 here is CASSPGQGEPYEQYF. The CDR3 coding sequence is TGTGCCAGCTCACCGGGTCAGGGTGAACCCTACGAGCAGTACTTC.

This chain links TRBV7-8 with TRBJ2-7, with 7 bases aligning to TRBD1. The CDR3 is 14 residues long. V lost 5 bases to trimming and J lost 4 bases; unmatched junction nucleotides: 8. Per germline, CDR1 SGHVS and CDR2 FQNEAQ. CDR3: CASSLRQGPYEQYF. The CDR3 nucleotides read TGTGCCAGCAGCCTGCGACAGGGACCTTACGAGCAGTACTTC. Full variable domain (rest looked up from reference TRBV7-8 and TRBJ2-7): GAGVSQSPRYKVAKRGQDVALRCDPISGHVSLFWYQQALGQGPEFLTYFQNEAQLDKSGLPSDRFFAERPEGSVSTLKIQRTQQEDSAVYLCASSLRQGPYEQYFGPGTRLTVT.

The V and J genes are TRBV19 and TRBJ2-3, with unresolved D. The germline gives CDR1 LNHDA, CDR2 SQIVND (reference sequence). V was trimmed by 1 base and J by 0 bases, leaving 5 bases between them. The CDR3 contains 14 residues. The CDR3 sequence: CASSIVGSTDTQYF. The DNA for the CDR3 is TGTGCCAGTAGTATAGTGGGCAGCACAGATACGCAGTATTTT.

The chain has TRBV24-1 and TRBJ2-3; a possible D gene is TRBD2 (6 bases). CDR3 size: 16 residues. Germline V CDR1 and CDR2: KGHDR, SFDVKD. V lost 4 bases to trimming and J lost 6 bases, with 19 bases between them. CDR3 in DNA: TGTGCCACCAGTGACCTGGGCGGGGTCCGGCCGGATACGCAGTATTTT. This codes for CATSDLGGVRPDTQYF.